Here is one TCR beta chain with its context. The sample is drawn from a study of T cell responses to AZD1222 COVID-19 vaccine. The table came from immunoSEQ multiplex PCR; TCRdb's copy has only in-frame clones and leaves some out. The sample has roughly 98,000 clones, about nine tenths seen once. The CDR3 contains 16 residues. Germline CDR1 LNHDA, CDR2 SQIVND (reference sequence). Trimming took off 9 bases at V and 2 bases at J, with 20 bases between the two ends. This clonotype was sampled from an adult who received the AZD1222 COVID-19 vaccine. The sample was peripheral blood, taken 28 days after the second AZD1222 dose. The chain uses TRBV19 and TRBJ1-5; TRBD1 is a possible D gene (6 bases). The CDR3 loop is CASRGQGRVGNQPQHF. CDR3 nucleotide sequence: TGTGCCAGCCGGGGGCAGGGAAGGGTTGGCAATCAGCCCCAGCATTTT.